This record looks at one T cell receptor (beta chain) sequence and its context. The CDR3 runs 13 residues. V gave up 2 bases and J gave up 3 bases, with 7 bases separating them. CDR1 is MNHNS and CDR2 is SASEGT in the germline V gene. Per the authors' pipeline: Using reference gene primer amplification, nucleated cell counts were estimated. TCRdb keeps only in-frame clones here, not all; method: immunoSEQ multiplex PCR. V and J calls and clone size are copied from that table; D and trimming were computed from the DNA. The table shows about 63,000 clones, with around 82% occurring only once. The sample originates from a study of blood T cell repertoires in COVID-19. At the level of the study: PBMCs, B-cell-depleted T cells, or T cells were the source of the cDNA or gDNA that made up the material.

Sequencing used peripheral blood. The chain is built from TRBV6-1 and TRBJ1-1, with unresolved D. The TCR sequence derives from a human donor in a cohort sampled during active COVID-19. The DNA for the CDR3 is TGTGCCAGCAGTGAATCGGGGTACACTGAAGCTTTCTTT. This codes for CASSESGYTEAFF.